Listed below are T cell receptor beta chains from one sample, sequenced in a study of T cells in Graves' hyperthyroidism and ophthalmopathy. TCRdb ran MiXCR on the multiplex PCR reads and lists one entry per CDR3 protein. The data contain over 550,000 distinct CDR3 sequences, around 15% of them singletons. The sample was blood. Source of these receptors: a woman aged 18-29 years with Graves' hyperthyroidism. CDR3s include the opening cysteine and the closing phenylalanine or tryptophan. The D gene is left open where the match is weak. The listing skips clone size in some rows; elsewhere it reads once, few, many or a size class.

d_call	v_call	j_call	clone_size	cdr3_aa	cdr3_nt
.	TRBV6-2/TRBV6-3	TRBJ1-2	many	CASSSLDGSNYGYTF	TGTGCCAGCAGTTCCCTGGACGGCTCTAACTATGGCTACACCTTC
TRBD2	TRBV19	TRBJ2-5	few	CASSIGQTSGMGETQYF	TGTGCCAGTAGTATAGGTCAGACTAGCGGAATGGGAGAGACCCAGTACTTC
.	TRBV6-4	TRBJ2-7	few	CASLFPNPIFYEQYF	TGTGCCAGCCTTTTTCCGAACCCCATCTTCTACGAGCAGTACTTC
.	TRBV4-3	TRBJ1-2	few	CASSQDLWQGNYGYTF	TGCGCCAGCAGCCAAGATTTGTGGCAGGGGAACTATGGCTACACCTTC
TRBD2	TRBV10-3	TRBJ2-2	.	CAISDPQRGGPGTGELFF	TGTGCCATCAGTGACCCCCAGCGGGGGGGACCAGGGACCGGGGAGCTGTTTTTT
TRBD1	TRBV28	TRBJ2-5	.	CASSPPDRGRETQYF	TGTGCCAGCAGTCCACCGGACAGGGGGCGAGAGACCCAGTACTTC
.	TRBV5-1	TRBJ2-3	many	CASSLENTQYF	TGCGCCAGCAGCTTGGAGAATACGCAGTATTTT
.	TRBV6-2/TRBV6-3	TRBJ2-5	many	CASSYVGDQEETQYF	TGTGCCAGCAGTTACGTGGGGGACCAGGAGGAGACCCAGTACTTC
TRBD1	TRBV12-3/TRBV12-4	TRBJ2-2	many	CASSPTGGTGELFF	TGTGCCAGCAGTCCGACAGGGGGGACCGGGGAGCTGTTTTTT
.	TRBV30	TRBJ2-5	few	CAWSNGGGETQYF	TGTGCCTGGAGTAATGGTGGTGGGGAGACCCAGTACTTC
TRBD1	TRBV20-1	TRBJ1-2	few	CSVIHRDRVGGYTF	TGCAGTGTTATACACCGGGACAGGGTTGGCGGCTACACCTTC
TRBD1	TRBV11-2	TRBJ2-7	many	CASSFRRGPLYEQYF	TGTGCCAGCAGCTTCCGCAGGGGGCCTCTCTACGAGCAGTACTTC
.	TRBV13	TRBJ2-7	few	CASSYTGFNEQYF	TGTGCCAGCAGCTATACGGGGTTCAACGAGCAGTACTTC
.	TRBV6-6	TRBJ1-1	many	CASSYRNQVTEAFF	TGTGCCAGCAGTTACCGAAACCAGGTCACTGAAGCTTTCTTT
TRBD1	TRBV29-1	TRBJ1-2	.	CSVETGIGYTF	TGCAGCGTGGAGACAGGGATTGGCTACACCTTC
TRBD2	TRBV16	TRBJ2-7	.	CASSLSGGFLSYEQYF	TGTGCCAGCAGCCTTAGCGGGGGGTTTCTCTCCTACGAGCAGTACTTC
TRBD2	TRBV28	TRBJ2-1	many	CASSLGGRAFEQFF	TGTGCCAGCAGTTTAGGCGGGAGGGCCTTCGAGCAGTTCTTC
.	TRBV18	TRBJ2-2	few	CASSPRGDWTGELFF	TGTGCCAGCTCACCACGCGGGGATTGGACCGGGGAGCTGTTTTTT
TRBD1	TRBV27	TRBJ2-5	.	CASSQHRGVQETQYF	TGTGCCAGCAGTCAACACAGGGGGGTCCAAGAGACCCAGTACTTC
.	TRBV9	TRBJ2-1	.	CASSVVSTPSDNEQFF	TGTGCCAGCAGCGTAGTTTCGACTCCGTCTGACAATGAGCAGTTCTTC
TRBD2	TRBV19	TRBJ2-2	.	CASSLTSGRHTGELFF	TGTGCCAGTAGTCTCACTAGCGGGAGGCACACCGGGGAGCTGTTTTTT
TRBD1	TRBV28	TRBJ1-2	.	CASTPGQVPYGYTF	TGTGCCAGCACCCCGGGACAGGTTCCCTATGGCTACACCTTC
.	TRBV7-9	TRBJ1-2	few	CASSLFSDTGGYTF	TGTGCCAGCAGCTTATTCTCGGACACCGGTGGCTACACCTTC
.	TRBV10-3	TRBJ2-2	.	CASTSITGELFF	TGTGCCTCAACTAGTATCACCGGGGAGCTGTTTTTT
.	TRBV29-1	TRBJ2-1	.	CSVGGRRTPANEQFF	TGCAGCGTTGGCGGTCGAAGGACCCCCGCCAATGAGCAGTTCTTC
TRBD2	TRBV7-9	TRBJ2-7	.	CASSPTSGEQYF	TGTGCCAGCAGCCCGACTAGCGGCGAGCAGTACTTC
.	TRBV7-9	TRBJ2-7	few	CASSYGPYEQYF	TGTGCCAGCAGCTACGGACCCTACGAGCAGTACTTC
.	TRBV15	TRBJ1-5	few	CATSRERGISQHF	TGTGCCACCAGCAGAGAGAGGGGCATTTCCCAGCATTTT
.	TRBV27	TRBJ1-5	many	CASSLSVNQPQHF	TGTGCCAGCAGTTTATCTGTAAATCAGCCCCAGCATTTT
.	TRBV20-1	TRBJ2-7	many	CSATGEPYEQYF	TGCAGTGCTACAGGGGAGCCCTACGAGCAGTACTTC
.	TRBV3-1	TRBJ1-1	many	CASSQGGSTTEAFF	TGTGCCAGCAGCCAAGGAGGCAGTACCACTGAAGCTTTCTTT
TRBD2	TRBV18	TRBJ2-1	few	CASSPRELINEQFF	TGTGCCAGCTCACCGCGGGAGTTGATCAATGAGCAGTTCTTC
.	TRBV29-1	TRBJ1-6	few	CSVEDRGILHF	TGCAGCGTTGAAGATCGTGGGATCCTCCACTTT
.	TRBV6-1	TRBJ2-3	.	CASTSQSPFTQYF	TGTGCCAGCACCTCCCAATCCCCGTTTACGCAGTATTTT
.	TRBV2	TRBJ2-2	many	CASRQARGNTGELFF	TGTGCCAGCAGGCAAGCCAGGGGGAACACCGGGGAGCTGTTTTTT